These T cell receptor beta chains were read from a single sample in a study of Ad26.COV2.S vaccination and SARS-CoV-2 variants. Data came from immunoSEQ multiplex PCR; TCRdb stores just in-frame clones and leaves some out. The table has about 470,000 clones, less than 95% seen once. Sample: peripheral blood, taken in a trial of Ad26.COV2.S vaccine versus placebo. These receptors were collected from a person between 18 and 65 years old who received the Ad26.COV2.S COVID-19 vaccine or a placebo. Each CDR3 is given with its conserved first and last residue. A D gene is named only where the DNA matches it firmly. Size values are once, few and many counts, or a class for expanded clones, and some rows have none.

cdr3_aa: CASSQGTSAYEQYF
cdr3_nt: TGTGCCAGCTCCCAAGGGACGTCGGCCTACGAGCAGTACTTC
v_call: TRBV6-5
clone_size: -
d_call: -
j_call: TRBJ2-7

cdr3_aa: CASIGGYTEAFF
cdr3_nt: TGTGCCAGCATAGGAGGGTACACTGAAGCTTTCTTT
v_call: TRBV2
clone_size: -
d_call: -
j_call: TRBJ1-1

cdr3_aa: CASSPIGVLDNEQFF
cdr3_nt: TGTGCCAGCTCACCAATCGGGGTACTAGACAATGAGCAGTTCTTC
v_call: TRBV18
clone_size: -
d_call: -
j_call: TRBJ2-1

cdr3_aa: CASSGVGTSRIGELFF
cdr3_nt: TGTGCCAGCAGCGGCGTTGGGACTAGTCGGATCGGGGAGCTGTTTTTT
v_call: TRBV9
clone_size: -
d_call: TRBD2
j_call: TRBJ2-2

cdr3_aa: CASSPGLAPYEQYF
cdr3_nt: TGTGCCAGCAGCCCGGGGCTAGCGCCCTACGAGCAGTACTTC
v_call: TRBV11-2
clone_size: once
d_call: -
j_call: TRBJ2-7

cdr3_aa: CASSPGTSGNTGELFF
cdr3_nt: TGTGCCAGCAGTCCCGGGACTAGCGGGAACACCGGGGAGCTGTTTTTT
v_call: TRBV28
clone_size: -
d_call: TRBD2
j_call: TRBJ2-2

cdr3_aa: CASSLVDRGQHEQYF
cdr3_nt: TGCGCCAGCAGCTTGGTCGACAGGGGGCAACACGAGCAGTACTTC
v_call: TRBV5-1
clone_size: -
d_call: TRBD1
j_call: TRBJ2-7

cdr3_aa: CAISGGQGATYEQYF
cdr3_nt: TGTGCCATCAGTGGCGGACAGGGGGCTACCTACGAGCAGTACTTC
v_call: TRBV10-3
clone_size: -
d_call: TRBD1
j_call: TRBJ2-7

cdr3_aa: CASSEYPAGRRDSPLHF
cdr3_nt: TGTGCCAGCAGTGAATACCCCGCCGGGCGGAGGGATTCACCCCTCCACTTT
v_call: TRBV25-1
clone_size: -
d_call: -
j_call: TRBJ1-6

cdr3_aa: CASSWAPTSGSYNEQFF
cdr3_nt: TGTGCCAGCAGCTGGGCGCCGACTAGCGGTTCCTACAATGAGCAGTTCTTC
v_call: TRBV5-6
clone_size: -
d_call: TRBD2
j_call: TRBJ2-1

cdr3_aa: CAWSIGQGASNEQFF
cdr3_nt: TGTGCCTGGAGTATCGGACAGGGGGCGTCCAATGAGCAGTTCTTC
v_call: TRBV30
clone_size: -
d_call: TRBD1
j_call: TRBJ2-1

cdr3_aa: CASSLRGTGPTYEQYF
cdr3_nt: TGTGCCAGCAGCCTACGAGGCACAGGACCTACCTACGAGCAGTACTTC
v_call: TRBV3-1/TRBV3-2
clone_size: -
d_call: -
j_call: TRBJ2-7

cdr3_aa: CAWSASGANVLTF
cdr3_nt: TGTGCCTGGAGTGCCTCTGGGGCCAACGTCCTGACTTTC
v_call: TRBV30
clone_size: -
d_call: -
j_call: TRBJ2-6

cdr3_aa: CASGLSSSLDYLYGYTF
cdr3_nt: TGTGCTAGTGGTTTGTCCTCCTCCCTCGACTACTTATATGGCTACACCTTC
v_call: TRBV12-5
clone_size: once
d_call: -
j_call: TRBJ1-2

cdr3_aa: CATSDPGTGDGRTEAFF
cdr3_nt: TGTGCCACCAGTGATCCCGGGACAGGGGACGGGAGGACTGAAGCTTTCTTT
v_call: TRBV24-1
clone_size: -
d_call: TRBD1
j_call: TRBJ1-1

cdr3_aa: CASADRGNSPLHF
cdr3_nt: TGTGCCAGCGCCGACAGGGGCAATTCACCCCTCCACTTT
v_call: TRBV6-6
clone_size: -
d_call: TRBD1
j_call: TRBJ1-6

cdr3_aa: CASSLDRPYSNQPQHF
cdr3_nt: TGTGCCAGCAGTTTAGACAGGCCTTATAGCAATCAGCCCCAGCATTTT
v_call: TRBV28
clone_size: -
d_call: -
j_call: TRBJ1-5

cdr3_aa: CASRGPLYEQYF
cdr3_nt: TGTGCGAGCAGGGGGCCGTTGTACGAGCAGTACTTC
v_call: TRBV6-5
clone_size: -
d_call: TRBD1
j_call: TRBJ2-7

cdr3_aa: CASSLTGTGSYEQYF
cdr3_nt: TGCGCCAGCAGCCTTACCGGGACAGGCTCCTACGAGCAGTACTTC
v_call: TRBV5-1
clone_size: -
d_call: TRBD1
j_call: TRBJ2-7

cdr3_aa: CASSQTAVPTNEKLFF
cdr3_nt: TGTGCCAGCAGCCAGACAGCGGTGCCAACTAATGAAAAACTGTTTTTT
v_call: TRBV4-2
clone_size: -
d_call: -
j_call: TRBJ1-4

cdr3_aa: CASREDRAQYGYTF
cdr3_nt: TGTGCCAGCAGGGAAGACAGGGCACAATATGGCTACACCTTC
v_call: TRBV7-2
clone_size: -
d_call: TRBD1
j_call: TRBJ1-2

cdr3_aa: CASMAFGVTRELFF
cdr3_nt: TGTGCCAGTATGGCCTTTGGGGTCACCCGGGAGCTGTTTTTT
v_call: TRBV19
clone_size: -
d_call: -
j_call: TRBJ2-2

cdr3_aa: CASSLISGTGGGRQYF
cdr3_nt: TGCGCCAGCAGCCTTATCTCCGGGACAGGGGGTGGGAGGCAGTACTTC
v_call: TRBV4-3
clone_size: -
d_call: TRBD1
j_call: TRBJ2-7

cdr3_aa: CASSQHGTNYGYTF
cdr3_nt: TGCGCCAGCAGCCAACACGGAACTAACTATGGCTACACCTTC
v_call: TRBV4-1
clone_size: -
d_call: -
j_call: TRBJ1-2

cdr3_aa: CASSFKGRQETQYF
cdr3_nt: TGTGCCAGCAGCTTTAAAGGACGGCAAGAGACCCAGTACTTC
v_call: TRBV5-4
clone_size: once
d_call: -
j_call: TRBJ2-5

cdr3_aa: CASSPDRDYSGNTIYF
cdr3_nt: TGTGCCAGCAGCCCGGACAGGGACTACTCTGGAAACACCATATATTTT
v_call: TRBV7-8
clone_size: -
d_call: TRBD1
j_call: TRBJ1-3

cdr3_aa: CASSQEQRGETQYF
cdr3_nt: TGTGCCAGCAGCCAAGAGCAACGCGGAGAGACCCAGTACTTC
v_call: TRBV4-2
clone_size: -
d_call: -
j_call: TRBJ2-5

cdr3_aa: CASRTGPYEKLFF
cdr3_nt: TGTGCCAGCAGGACAGGGCCCTATGAAAAACTGTTTTTT
v_call: TRBV6-5
clone_size: -
d_call: TRBD1
j_call: TRBJ1-4

cdr3_aa: CASAGGWNTEAFF
cdr3_nt: TGTGCCAGCGCGGGAGGATGGAACACTGAAGCTTTCTTT
v_call: TRBV7-8
clone_size: -
d_call: -
j_call: TRBJ1-1

cdr3_aa: CASSQGTYNEQFF
cdr3_nt: TGTGCCAGCAGCCAGGGAACCTACAATGAGCAGTTCTTC
v_call: TRBV9
clone_size: -
d_call: -
j_call: TRBJ2-1